This is a list of T cell receptor beta chains from one sample in a study of blood T cell repertoires in COVID-19. Method: immunoSEQ multiplex PCR; TCRdb's copy keeps in-frame clones and lacks some. The top ten hold 1% to 1.5% of the sample, which has 100,000 to 140,000 clones, 85% to 95% seen once. The sample was peripheral blood. Receptor source: a young woman with acute or convalescent COVID-19. Each CDR3 is given with its conserved first and last residue. Each record gives: V gene, clone size, CDR3 length, D gene, J gene, CDR3 DNA, CDR3 protein. D genes are given only for firm matches. Only some rows state a clone size, as once, few, many or a class for expanded clones.

V gene: TRBV13; clone size: NA; CDR3 length: 16; D gene: TRBD2; J gene: TRBJ2-1; CDR3 DNA: TGTGCCAGCAGCTTTCGGCGGGAGTGGAGTGGGAATGAGCAGTTCTTC; CDR3 protein: CASSFRREWSGNEQFF
V gene: TRBV28; clone size: NA; CDR3 length: 14; D gene: TRBD1; J gene: TRBJ1-2; CDR3 DNA: TGTGCCAGCAGTTCGGGACAGGGGGTATCCGGCTACACCTTC; CDR3 protein: CASSSGQGVSGYTF
V gene: TRBV5-1; clone size: NA; CDR3 length: 13; D gene: TRBD1; J gene: TRBJ1-3; CDR3 DNA: TGCGCCAGTACAGGGGGCTCTGGAAACACCATATATTTT; CDR3 protein: CASTGGSGNTIYF
V gene: TRBV5-4; clone size: NA; CDR3 length: 12; D gene: TRBD1; J gene: TRBJ1-2; CDR3 DNA: TGTGCCAGCAGCTCGACAGGGTATGGCTACACCTTC; CDR3 protein: CASSSTGYGYTF
V gene: TRBV19; clone size: NA; CDR3 length: 14; D gene: TRBD2; J gene: TRBJ2-3; CDR3 DNA: TGTGCCAGTAGTATAGGGACTAGCGGAGATACGCAGTATTTT; CDR3 protein: CASSIGTSGDTQYF
V gene: TRBV7-6; clone size: NA; CDR3 length: 15; D gene: TRBD1; J gene: TRBJ1-1; CDR3 DNA: TGTGCCAGCAGCTTAACCGGACAGGCGGGTACTGAAGCTTTCTTT; CDR3 protein: CASSLTGQAGTEAFF
V gene: TRBV4-2; clone size: NA; CDR3 length: 12; D gene: NA; J gene: TRBJ2-7; CDR3 DNA: TGTGCCAGCAGCCAAGATATTAACGAGCAGTACTTC; CDR3 protein: CASSQDINEQYF
V gene: TRBV2; clone size: NA; CDR3 length: 15; D gene: NA; J gene: TRBJ1-4; CDR3 DNA: TGTGCCAGCAGTCCCTCCCGCTCGGGAAGGGAAAAACTGTTTTTT; CDR3 protein: CASSPSRSGREKLFF
V gene: TRBV28; clone size: NA; CDR3 length: 14; D gene: NA; J gene: TRBJ1-1; CDR3 DNA: TGTGCCAGCAGCTACCGTGCAGGATTCGCTGAAGCTTTCTTT; CDR3 protein: CASSYRAGFAEAFF
V gene: TRBV4-2; clone size: medium-sized; CDR3 length: 16; D gene: NA; J gene: TRBJ2-2; CDR3 DNA: TGTGCCAGCAGCCAAGAGCCCCATGGGGGGAACGGGGAGCTGTTTTTT; CDR3 protein: CASSQEPHGGNGELFF
V gene: TRBV4-1; clone size: once; CDR3 length: 16; D gene: TRBD1; J gene: TRBJ1-6; CDR3 DNA: TGCGCCAGCAGCCAAGTTCAGGACAGGCTTAATTCACCCCTCCACTTT; CDR3 protein: CASSQVQDRLNSPLHF
V gene: TRBV24-1; clone size: NA; CDR3 length: 17; D gene: TRBD1; J gene: TRBJ2-2; CDR3 DNA: TGTGCCACCAGCGACAGGGCCTTTTACTCGAACACCGGGGAGCTGTTTTTT; CDR3 protein: CATSDRAFYSNTGELFF
V gene: TRBV6-6; clone size: NA; CDR3 length: 16; D gene: NA; J gene: TRBJ1-5; CDR3 DNA: TGTGCCAGCCAGAAGCGGGGACGGGATGGAAATCAGCCCCAGCATTTT; CDR3 protein: CASQKRGRDGNQPQHF
V gene: TRBV12-5; clone size: NA; CDR3 length: 13; D gene: NA; J gene: TRBJ2-7; CDR3 DNA: TGTGCTAGTGGTTTCTCGGGTCACTACGAGCAGTACTTC; CDR3 protein: CASGFSGHYEQYF
V gene: TRBV27; clone size: NA; CDR3 length: 14; D gene: TRBD1; J gene: TRBJ2-7; CDR3 DNA: TGTGCCAGCAGTCCAGACAGGGCATCCTACGAGCAGTACTTC; CDR3 protein: CASSPDRASYEQYF
V gene: TRBV30; clone size: NA; CDR3 length: 18; D gene: NA; J gene: TRBJ2-6; CDR3 DNA: TGTGCCTGGAGTTCTAAGGAAAGAGGGAGCTCTGGGGCCAACGTCCTGACTTTC; CDR3 protein: CAWSSKERGSSGANVLTF
V gene: TRBV2; clone size: NA; CDR3 length: 14; D gene: NA; J gene: TRBJ1-1; CDR3 DNA: TGTGCCAGCAGAAAGACATTCGCGAACACTGAAGCTTTCTTT; CDR3 protein: CASRKTFANTEAFF
V gene: TRBV9; clone size: NA; CDR3 length: 16; D gene: NA; J gene: TRBJ2-1; CDR3 DNA: TGTGCCAGCAGCGGAAGCCGCACTAGCTCCTACAATGAGCAGTTCTTC; CDR3 protein: CASSGSRTSSYNEQFF
V gene: TRBV7-9; clone size: NA; CDR3 length: 13; D gene: TRBD2; J gene: TRBJ2-7; CDR3 DNA: TGTGCCAGCAGCCGGACTAGCGCCTACGAGCAGTACTTC; CDR3 protein: CASSRTSAYEQYF
V gene: TRBV27; clone size: NA; CDR3 length: 15; D gene: NA; J gene: TRBJ2-2; CDR3 DNA: TGTGCCAGCAGTCATTCGACAGGGAACACCGGGGAGCTGTTTTTT; CDR3 protein: CASSHSTGNTGELFF
V gene: TRBV18; clone size: NA; CDR3 length: 17; D gene: TRBD1; J gene: TRBJ2-7; CDR3 DNA: TGTGCCAGCTCCCCTAAAGGGCGGACAGGGTTTTCCTACGAGCAGTACTTC; CDR3 protein: CASSPKGRTGFSYEQYF
V gene: TRBV19; clone size: NA; CDR3 length: 14; D gene: NA; J gene: TRBJ1-5; CDR3 DNA: TGTGCCAGTAGTGGACAGTCTAGCAATCAGCCCCAGCATTTT; CDR3 protein: CASSGQSSNQPQHF
V gene: TRBV14; clone size: once; CDR3 length: 12; D gene: NA; J gene: TRBJ1-3; CDR3 DNA: TGTGCCAGCAGCCCCAGGGTTGACACCATATATTTT; CDR3 protein: CASSPRVDTIYF
V gene: TRBV7-6; clone size: NA; CDR3 length: 18; D gene: TRBD1; J gene: TRBJ1-4; CDR3 DNA: TGTGCCAGCAGCTTAGCGGACAGGGGCGCAGCAACTAATGAAAAACTGTTTTTT; CDR3 protein: CASSLADRGAATNEKLFF
V gene: TRBV9; clone size: NA; CDR3 length: 15; D gene: TRBD1; J gene: TRBJ2-3; CDR3 DNA: TGTGCCAGCAGCGTGGGGACAGGGTCATCAGATACGCAGTATTTT; CDR3 protein: CASSVGTGSSDTQYF
V gene: TRBV6-2/TRBV6-3; clone size: NA; CDR3 length: 16; D gene: NA; J gene: TRBJ1-5; CDR3 DNA: TGTGCCAGCAGTTACCCTTTAACAGGGCTCAATCAGCCCCAGCATTTT; CDR3 protein: CASSYPLTGLNQPQHF
V gene: TRBV19; clone size: few; CDR3 length: 16; D gene: NA; J gene: TRBJ2-1; CDR3 DNA: TGTGCCATTTCAGGACGAGGGGTGGGGGGTTACAATGAGCAGTTCTTC; CDR3 protein: CAISGRGVGGYNEQFF
V gene: TRBV19; clone size: NA; CDR3 length: 14; D gene: NA; J gene: TRBJ2-2; CDR3 DNA: TGTGCCAGTAGTATAGGGGGCGACACCGGGGAGCTGTTTTTT; CDR3 protein: CASSIGGDTGELFF
V gene: TRBV7-6; clone size: once; CDR3 length: 15; D gene: NA; J gene: TRBJ2-7; CDR3 DNA: TGTGCCAGCAGCTTAGGCGGGGCGAGCTCCTACGAGCAGTACTTC; CDR3 protein: CASSLGGASSYEQYF
V gene: TRBV2; clone size: NA; CDR3 length: 16; D gene: TRBD2; J gene: TRBJ2-2; CDR3 DNA: TGTGCCAGCAGTGGTACTAGCGGGGGGGGCACCGGGGAGCTGTTTTTT; CDR3 protein: CASSGTSGGGTGELFF
V gene: TRBV11-3; clone size: NA; CDR3 length: 15; D gene: TRBD1; J gene: TRBJ2-3; CDR3 DNA: TGTGCCAGCTCCCGTAGGGGGCGCTTTCCGGATACGCAGTATTTT; CDR3 protein: CASSRRGRFPDTQYF
V gene: TRBV28; clone size: NA; CDR3 length: 14; D gene: NA; J gene: TRBJ1-2; CDR3 DNA: TGTGCCAGCAGTCCGACGGGGGGGGGCGTCGGCTACACCTTC; CDR3 protein: CASSPTGGGVGYTF
V gene: TRBV7-8; clone size: NA; CDR3 length: 15; D gene: NA; J gene: TRBJ2-3; CDR3 DNA: TGTGCCAGCAGCTTAGTTGAGGGTCACACAGATACGCAGTATTTT; CDR3 protein: CASSLVEGHTDTQYF